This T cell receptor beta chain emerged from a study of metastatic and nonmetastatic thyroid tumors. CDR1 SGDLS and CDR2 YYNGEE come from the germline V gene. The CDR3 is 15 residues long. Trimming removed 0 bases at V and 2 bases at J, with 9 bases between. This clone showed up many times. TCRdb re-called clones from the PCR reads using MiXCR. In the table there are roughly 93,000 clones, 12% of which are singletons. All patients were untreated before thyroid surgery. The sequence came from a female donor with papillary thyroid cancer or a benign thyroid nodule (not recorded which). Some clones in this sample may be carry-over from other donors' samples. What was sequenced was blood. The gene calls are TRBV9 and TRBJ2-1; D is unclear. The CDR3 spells CASSVGEPPYNEQFF. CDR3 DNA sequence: TGTGCCAGCAGCGTAGGAGAGCCCCCCTACAATGAGCAGTTCTTC.